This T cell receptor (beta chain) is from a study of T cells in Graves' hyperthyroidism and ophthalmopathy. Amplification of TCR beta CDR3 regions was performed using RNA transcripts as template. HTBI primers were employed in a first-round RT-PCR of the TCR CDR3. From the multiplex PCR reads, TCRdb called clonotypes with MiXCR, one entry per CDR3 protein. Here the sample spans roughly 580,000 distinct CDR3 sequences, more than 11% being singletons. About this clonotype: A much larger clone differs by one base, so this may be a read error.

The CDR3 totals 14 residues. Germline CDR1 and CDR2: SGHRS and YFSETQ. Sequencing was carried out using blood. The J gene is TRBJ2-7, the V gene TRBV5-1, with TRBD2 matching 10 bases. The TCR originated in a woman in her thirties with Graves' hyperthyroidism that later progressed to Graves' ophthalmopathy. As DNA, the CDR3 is TGCGCCAGCAGCCCGACTAGCGGGCCGAACGAGGAGTACTTC. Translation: CASSPTSGPNEEYF.